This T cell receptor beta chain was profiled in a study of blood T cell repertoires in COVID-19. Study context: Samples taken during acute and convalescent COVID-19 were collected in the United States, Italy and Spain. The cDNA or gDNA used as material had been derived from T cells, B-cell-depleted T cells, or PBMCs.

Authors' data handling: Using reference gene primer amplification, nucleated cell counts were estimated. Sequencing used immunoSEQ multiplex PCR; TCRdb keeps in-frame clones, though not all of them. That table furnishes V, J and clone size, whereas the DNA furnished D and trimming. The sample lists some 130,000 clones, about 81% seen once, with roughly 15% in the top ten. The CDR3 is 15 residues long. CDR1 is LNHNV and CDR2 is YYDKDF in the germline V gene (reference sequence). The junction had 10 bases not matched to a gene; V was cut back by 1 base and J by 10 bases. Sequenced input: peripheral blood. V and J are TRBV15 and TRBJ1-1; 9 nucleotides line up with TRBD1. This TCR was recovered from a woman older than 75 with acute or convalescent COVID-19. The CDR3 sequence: CATSRGGQGVSPAFF. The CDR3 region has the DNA TGTGCCACCAGCAGAGGGGGACAGGGTGTTAGTCCAGCTTTCTTT.